These 22 T cell receptor beta chains originate from one sample sequenced in a study of beta chain features in type 1 diabetes. Expressed TCRB transcripts were sequenced, since all the RNA that had been isolated was reverse transcribed. Produced via immunoSEQ multiplex PCR; TCRdb's table is partial and in-frame only. The sample has 500,000 to 700,000 clones, around a sixth seen once. The sample consisted of naive CD4+ T cells from blood. The source is a man younger than 35 in good health.

This sequence joins TRBV25-1 and TRBJ1-1; D might be TRBD1 (6 bases). CDR1 and CDR2 from the germline V gene are MGHDK and SYGVNS. V gave up 1 base and J gave up 4 bases, with 16 bases separating them. CDR3 length: 16 residues. CDR3 region: CASSEWGRSRGTEAFF. For the CDR3, the DNA is TGTGCCAGCAGTGAATGGGGCAGGTCCAGGGGCACTGAAGCTTTCTTT.

This clone was observed a few times. The rearrangement links TRBV7-3 to TRBJ2-1, with TRBD2 matching over 12 bases. The CDR3 sequence is 21 residues long. In germline, CDR1 is SGHTA, CDR2 FQGTGA. The V and J ends lost 2 bases and 1 base, in that order; junction bases with no gene match: 15. This chain's CDR3 is CASSLPPVLAGGPRSYNEQFF. CDR3 sequence (DNA): TGTGCCAGCAGCTTACCGCCCGTCCTAGCGGGAGGGCCGAGGTCCTACAATGAGCAGTTCTTC.

V and J are TRBV25-1 and TRBJ2-5; D ambiguous. The J call may not be correct, given that the DNA end is closer to TRBJ2-7. The CDR3 runs to 15 residues. From germline, CDR1 is MGHDK and CDR2 SYGVNS. CDR3 sequence reads: CASSDGRSRSHEQYF. In nucleotides, the CDR3 is TGTGCCAGCAGTGACGGACGGTCGCGGTCCCACGAGCAGTACTTC.

V and J are TRBV19 and TRBJ2-4; 9 bases match TRBD1. Germline values: CDR1 LNHDA, CDR2 SQIVND (reference sequence). CDR3 size: 17 residues. Unmatched junction bases numbered 9, after V lost 5 bases and J lost 1 base. The CDR3 DNA sequence: TGTGCCAGTAGTCCCGGGACAGGGCAGGGGGCCAAAAACATTCAGTACTTC. Protein: CASSPGTGQGAKNIQYF.

There are a few counts of this clone. This chain uses TRBV5-6 with TRBJ2-3; D is undetermined. This CDR3 comprises 12 residues. Germline CDR1 SGHDT, CDR2 YYEEEE. Deletions cut 6 bases from V and 4 bases from J, with 9 bases between. The CDR3 sequence is CASKASADTQYF. The CDR3 nucleotides read TGTGCCAGCAAGGCTAGTGCAGATACGCAGTATTTT.

Only a few counts were recorded for this clone. The chain couples TRBV6-1 to TRBJ2-3; D is possibly TRBD2 (6 bases). V was cut by 8 bases and J by 2 bases, with 8 bases left in between. CDR1 and CDR2 from the germline V gene are MNHNS and SASEGT. This CDR3 region has 12 residues. Written as DNA, the CDR3 is TGTGCCAGCGGGCGGGACACAGATACGCAGTATTTT. Amino acid sequence: CASGRDTDTQYF.

CDR3 sequence: CASRAVPTLFF. The CDR3, as DNA: TGTGCCAGCAGAGCTGTGCCTACCCTGTTTTTT. The chain combines TRBV6-6 with TRBJ1-4, with D hard to call. The CDR3 loop spans 11 amino acids. V lost 6 bases to trimming and J lost 14 bases, with 13 bases between them. From germline, CDR1 is MNHNY and CDR2 SVGAGI (reference sequence).

The V and J genes are TRBV7-3 and TRBJ2-3; D gene uncertain. V gave up 0 bases and J gave up 1 base, with 8 bases separating them. This CDR3 has 15 residues. Germline V gene data show CDR1 as SGHTA and CDR2 as FQGTGA. CDR3 DNA: TGTGCCAGCAGCTTAACGTCACTCGGCACAGATACGCAGTATTTT. Translated, it gives CASSLTSLGTDTQYF.

This clone was seen a handful of times. CDR3 DNA sequence: TGTGCCAGCAGCGGCAATGGCCAGAGTTGGGGTGGCTACACCTTC. Amino acid sequence: CASSGNGQSWGGYTF. This rearrangement joins TRBV2 to TRBJ1-2; unclear D gene. The germline gives CDR1 SNHLY, CDR2 FYNNEI. V lost 6 bases to trimming and J lost 7 bases, with 21 bases between them. The CDR3 loop spans 15 amino acids. The complete variable domain, with remaining parts taken from reference TRBV2 and TRBJ1-2, reads EPEVTQTPSHQVTQMGQEVILRCVPISNHLYFYWYRQILGQKVEFLVSFYNNEISEKSEIFDDQFSVERPDGSNFTLKIRSTKLEDSAMYFCASSGNGQSWGGYTFGSGTRLTVV.

The chain uses TRBV6-5 and TRBJ1-2, with TRBD1 matching over 10 bases. Germline CDR1 MNHEY, CDR2 SVGAGI. J was trimmed by 8 bases and V by 6 bases; bases with no gene match: 3. The CDR3 is made up of 12 amino acids. For the CDR3, the DNA is TGTGCCAGCAGATGGACAGGGGGGGGCTACACCTTC. Translation: CASRWTGGGYTF.

The chain couples TRBV5-1 to TRBJ2-3, with a possible D match to TRBD2 (6 bases). Germline V gives CDR1 SGHRS, CDR2 YFSETQ. The V and J ends lost 7 bases and 3 bases respectively, with 12 bases between them. This CDR3 comprises 13 residues. The CDR3 region is CASGASGTDTQYF. As DNA, the CDR3 is TGCGCCAGCGGGGCCAGCGGGACAGATACGCAGTATTTT.

The chain employs TRBV7-2 and TRBJ1-1, with D tentatively TRBD1 (6 bases). The CDR3 is 15 residues long. The V end lost 3 bases, the J end lost 1 base, and 12 bases lay between the germline ends. The germline V gene has CDR1 SGHTA and CDR2 FQGNSA. In DNA, the CDR3 is TGTGCCAGCAGCTTTTACAGGGCGGGGAACACTGAAGCTTTCTTT. Its translation: CASSFYRAGNTEAFF. The whole variable domain, remainder taken from reference TRBV7-2 and TRBJ1-1, is GAGVSQSPSNKVTEKGKDVELRCDPISGHTALYWYRQSLGQGLEFLIYFQGNSAPDKSGLPSDRFSAERTGGSVSTLTIQRTQQEDSAVYLCASSFYRAGNTEAFFGQGTRLTVV.

This clone has a handful of counts. V usage is TRBV29-1 and J usage is TRBJ1-4; perhaps TRBD1 as D (5 bases). The CDR3 is 13 residues long. V lost 3 bases and J 3 bases, leaving 8 bases between the germline ends. From germline, CDR1 is SQVTM and CDR2 ANQGSEA. CDR3: CSVEWGANEKLFF. Written as DNA, the CDR3 is TGCAGCGTTGAGTGGGGGGCTAATGAAAAACTGTTTTTT.

This clone has more than one count but fewer than ten. CDR3 nucleotides: TGTGCCAGCAGTGAATCCGTAAGGGGTCTTGGAGGCTACACCTTC. Protein sequence: CASSESVRGLGGYTF. The chain couples TRBV25-1 to TRBJ1-2; TRBD1 might be the D (5 bases). This CDR3 spans 15 amino acids. Germline V gene data show CDR1 as MGHDK and CDR2 as SYGVNS. The germline V and J ends were trimmed by 1 base and 8 bases, with 17 bases remaining between them.

This clone was seen a few times. This rearrangement joins TRBV7-8 to TRBJ2-3; 7 positions agree with TRBD2. The CDR3 extends over 16 amino acids. The germline CDR1 and CDR2 sequences are SGHVS and FQNEAQ. V lost 5 bases and J lost 2; bases outside the gene matches: 10. CDR3 region: CASSRQPSGVTDTQYF. CDR3 DNA sequence: TGTGCCAGCAGCCGCCAGCCTAGCGGTGTCACAGATACGCAGTATTTT.

V and J are TRBV7-2 and TRBJ2-7; 7 positions agree with TRBD1. This CDR3 is built from 14 residues. Germline V gene lookup returns CDR1 SGHTA and CDR2 FQGNSA. V was pared by 7 bases and J by 4 bases, with 10 bases of the junction left unmatched. The CDR3 bases are TGTGCCAGCACCCAGGGGGTGTGGGCTTACGAGCAGTACTTC. This gives the protein CASTQGVWAYEQYF.

The rearrangement joins TRBV5-6 to TRBJ2-7; no reliable D call. CDR1 is SGHDT and CDR2 is YYEEEE in the germline V gene. Trimming cost V 1 base and J 1 base, with 6 bases left between them. The CDR3 has 13 amino acids. CDR3 coding DNA: TGTGCCAGCAGCTTGTACACTTCCTACGAGCAGTACTTC. Encoded protein: CASSLYTSYEQYF.

This clone was found a few times. The DNA of the CDR3 is TGTGCCATCAGTGCTGGGGGGACTGAAGCTTTCTTT. This translates into CAISAGGTEAFF. The chain couples TRBV10-3 to TRBJ1-1; a weak D match, TRBD1 (5 bases). Looked up from germline, CDR1 is ENHRY and CDR2 is SYGVKD. V was pared by 4 bases and J by 5 bases, with 8 bases between. This CDR3 region has 12 residues.

This clone was picked up a small number of times. The rearrangement joins TRBV30 to TRBJ1-1; maybe TRBD1 (6 bases). V lost 0 bases and J lost 3, with 23 bases in between. The CDR3 contains 18 residues. Germline CDR1 reads GTSNPN; CDR2 reads SVGIG (reference sequence). The CDR3 DNA is TGTGCCTGGAGTGTATTTTCCAGGGGCCTACTGGGGCACACTGAAGCTTTCTTT. Translating it yields CAWSVFSRGLLGHTEAFF.

This clone was seen only a few times. The identical CDR3 is also encoded by other nucleotide sequences in the sample. The gene calls are TRBV10-3 and TRBJ1-1; no clear D. The V end was cut by 8 bases, the J end by 1 base, with 8 bases between. Germline CDR1 and CDR2: ENHRY and SYGVKD. The CDR3 sequence is 12 residues long. CDR3 coding DNA: TGTGCCATCCGTGCTGGGAACACTGAAGCTTTCTTT. It specifies CAIRAGNTEAFF.

This chain connects TRBV20-1 to TRBJ2-1; D not certain. V shed 5 bases and J shed 4 bases, with 3 bases lying between them. Germline V gene sequence: CDR1 DFQATT, CDR2 SNEGSKA (reference sequence). CDR3 length equals 10 residues. This chain's CDR3 is CSAQYNEQFF. The CDR3 DNA is TGCAGTGCTCAATACAATGAGCAGTTCTTC.

The J gene is TRBJ2-7, the V gene TRBV27, with a tentative D call TRBD1 (6 bases). The germline V gene has CDR1 MNHEY and CDR2 SMNVEV (reference sequence). The CDR3 has 13 amino acids. With 7 bases removed from V and 2 bases from J, the gap between germline ends came to 12 bases. CDR3 nucleotides: TGTGCCAGCAAGGGGGTGATCCCCTACGAGCAGTACTTC. It encodes CASKGVIPYEQYF.